These 32 T cell receptor beta chains were all obtained from the same sample, sequenced in a study of blood T cell repertoires in COVID-19 (dated by TCRdb to 2019 to 2021). Library preparation used the immunoSEQ multiplex PCR assay. TCRdb limited this immuneACCESS table to in-frame rearrangements with V and J called. A share of clones is missing; checked studies link under half to unresolved V genes, and the rest is unexplained. This sample has approximately 350,000 clones in its table, and under 95% of those were observed once. The ten largest clones take up 2.5% to 4% of the sample. The sequenced material came from peripheral blood. These receptors were taken from a woman aged 18-30 years who had recovered from COVID-19.

This clone came up once. This chain's CDR3 is CSATLKGRAGETQYF. In DNA, the CDR3 is TGCAGCGCTACCCTTAAAGGGAGGGCCGGTGAGACCCAGTACTTC. V usage is TRBV29-1 and J usage is TRBJ2-5; 7 bases are a match to TRBD2. Germline values: CDR1 SQVTM, CDR2 ANQGSEA. Germline trimming cut 7 bases from V and 5 bases from J; bases unmatched to any gene: 16. The CDR3 length is 15 residues.

The genes are TRBV7-2 and TRBJ1-4; TRBD1 aligns across 9 bases. The CDR3 has 16 amino acids. Trimming at V came to 5 bases and at J to 6 bases, leaving 10 bases not matched to a gene. CDR1 and CDR2 (germline): SGHTA, FQGNSA. The CDR3 reads CASSPGWGQGDEKLFF. The CDR3 coding sequence is TGTGCCAGCAGCCCGGGATGGGGACAGGGTGATGAAAAACTGTTTTTT.

The chain combines TRBV11-2 with TRBJ2-4, with TRBD1 identical over 10 bases. Germline V gives CDR1 SGHAT, CDR2 FQNNGV. The CDR3 extends over 14 amino acids. V dropped 6 bases and J dropped 8; count of bases not matched to a gene: 7. The CDR3 DNA reads TGTGCCAGCAGTCGCGGACAGGGGGGATACATTCAGTACTTC. This encodes CASSRGQGGYIQYF. The full variable domain, completed using reference TRBV11-2 and TRBJ2-4, is EAGVAQSPRYKIIEKRQSVAFWCNPISGHATLYWYQQILGQGPKLLIQFQNNGVVDDSQLPKDRFSAERLKGVDSTLKIQPAKLEDSAVYLCASSRGQGGYIQYFGAGTRLSVL.

This chain joins TRBV9 and TRBJ2-2; D perhaps matches TRBD1 (6 bases). V was clipped by 4 bases and J by 2 bases, with 18 bases between them. CDR1 is SGDLS, CDR2 YYNGEE, per germline. The CDR3 extends over 17 amino acids. The DNA for the CDR3 is TGTGCCAGCAGCACTCCGGGACACATCATAAACACCGGGGAGCTGTTTTTT. Encoded protein: CASSTPGHIINTGELFF.

Here the CDR3 reads CASSYNLGGEGYTF. CDR3 bases: TGTGCCAGCAGTTACAACTTAGGGGGTGAAGGCTACACCTTC. V gene TRBV6-5 combines with J gene TRBJ1-2; D perhaps matches TRBD1 (6 bases). This CDR3 has 14 residues. Deletions cut 2 bases from V and 8 bases from J, with 15 bases between. Per germline, CDR1 MNHEY and CDR2 SVGAGI.

V and J are TRBV5-4 and TRBJ1-2; TRBD1 aligns across 7 bases. The junction had 6 bases not matched to a gene; V was cut back by 4 bases and J by 0 bases. The CDR3 extends over 15 amino acids. Germline V lookup: CDR1 SGHNT, CDR2 YYREEE (reference sequence). The CDR3 region is CASSLGQPPNYGYTF. DNA of the CDR3: TGTGCCAGCAGCCTGGGACAGCCACCTAACTATGGCTACACCTTC.

The chain's CDR3 is CASSTQQETQYF. In DNA form, the CDR3 reads TGTGCCAGTAGTACCCAGCAAGAGACCCAGTACTTC. The chain carries TRBV19 and TRBJ2-5; D uncertain. CDR1 is LNHDA, CDR2 SQIVND, per germline (reference sequence). The CDR3 has 12 residues. V lost 4 bases and J lost 2, with 5 bases in between.

The chain is built from TRBV3-1 (or the pseudogene TRBV3-2) and TRBJ2-7; no firm D call. The V gene's germline CDR1 is LGHDT and CDR2 YNNKEL (reference sequence). V was clipped by 0 bases and J by 1 base, with 13 bases between them. The CDR3 spans 16 residues. CDR3 nucleotide sequence: TGTGCCAGCAGCCAAGATTCCCCGGCGGCTTCCTACGAGCAGTACGTC. The encoded protein is CASSQDSPAASYEQYV.

The chain carries TRBV7-2 and TRBJ1-3; D is unclear. With 1 base removed from V and 7 bases from J, the gap between germline ends came to 8 bases. There are 13 residues in the CDR3. Germline V gene sequence: CDR1 SGHTA, CDR2 FQGNSA. The CDR3 loop reads CASSLGPRNTIYF. The DNA of the CDR3 is TGTGCCAGCAGCTTAGGCCCGAGGAACACCATATATTTT.

The chain combines TRBV14 with TRBJ2-5; 8 positions agree with TRBD1. Germline V lookup: CDR1 SGHDN, CDR2 FVKESK. With 3 bases clipped from V and 2 bases from J, the junction kept 8 bases outside the gene matches. This CDR3 has 16 amino acids. The CDR3 loop reads CASSQKANRGQETQYF. The CDR3 DNA sequence: TGTGCCAGCAGCCAGAAAGCCAACAGGGGGCAAGAGACCCAGTACTTC.

This chain joins TRBV19 and TRBJ2-3; D might be TRBD1 (6 bases). The V gene's germline CDR1 is LNHDA and CDR2 SQIVND (reference sequence). CDR3 length equals 14 residues. The V and J ends lost 4 bases and 4 bases respectively, with 12 bases between them. The CDR3 DNA is TGTGCCAGTAGTAAAAACAGGGACGCAGATACGCAGTATTTT. The encoded protein is CASSKNRDADTQYF.

The J gene is TRBJ2-3, the V gene TRBV27; D is uncertain. The CDR3 is 13 amino acids. Germline CDR1 reads MNHEY; CDR2 reads SMNVEV (reference sequence). V was pared by 8 bases and J by 2 bases, with 11 bases between. The chain's CDR3 is CASASRNTDTQYF. For the CDR3, the DNA is TGTGCCAGCGCCAGCAGGAACACAGATACGCAGTATTTT.

V gene TRBV20-1 combines with J gene TRBJ1-6, with D perhaps TRBD1 (5 bases). Looked up from germline, CDR1 is DFQATT and CDR2 is SNEGSKA (reference sequence). The germline V and J ends were trimmed by 3 bases and 10 bases, with 19 bases remaining between them. The CDR3 spans 15 residues. The CDR3 DNA sequence: TGCAGTGCTAGTCGGGGAGGGACCGAGAGGTCACCCCTCCACTTT. This sequence encodes CSASRGGTERSPLHF.

Written as DNA, the CDR3 is TGCAGCGTGCAACAGGGGGGAGCTAATGAAAAACTGTTTTTT. This encodes CSVQQGGANEKLFF. This rearrangement joins TRBV29-1 to TRBJ1-4, with TRBD1 matching over 8 bases. CDR3 length equals 14 residues. After removal of 6 bases from V and 3 bases from J, the junction contained 6 bases not matched to a gene. Germline V CDR1 and CDR2: SQVTM, ANQGSEA.

The CDR3 is CASSQGLARSYNEQFF. CDR3 DNA: TGCGCCAGCAGCCAAGGGCTAGCGCGTTCCTACAATGAGCAGTTCTTC. The chain joins TRBV4-1 to TRBJ2-1; tentative D call: TRBD2 (6 bases). V was shortened by 1 base and J by 1 base, with 11 bases between the two germline ends. Germline CDR1 and CDR2: MGHRA and YSYEKL. This CDR3 has 16 residues.

The V call is TRBV6-4, the J call TRBJ2-3; 8 nucleotides agree with TRBD2. Unmatched junction bases numbered 7, after V lost 5 bases and J lost 3 bases. Per the germline V gene, CDR1 is MRHNA and CDR2 is SNTAGT. This CDR3 has 15 amino acids. CDR3 nucleotides: TGTGCCAGCAGTCGAAGCGGGAGTATGACAGATACGCAGTATTTT. Its protein product is CASSRSGSMTDTQYF.

The V and J genes are TRBV2 and TRBJ2-7; 8 bases map to TRBD2. Germline V CDR1 and CDR2: SNHLY, FYNNEI. There are 20 residues in the CDR3. V dropped 2 bases and J dropped 0; count of bases not matched to a gene: 18. The chain's CDR3 is CASSESVASGYGPSSYEQYV. In DNA, the CDR3 is TGTGCCAGCAGTGAATCTGTGGCTAGCGGGTATGGACCGAGCTCCTACGAGCAGTACGTC.

V usage is TRBV4-3 and J usage is TRBJ1-4; 7 bases agree with TRBD1. Germline V lookup: CDR1 LGHNA, CDR2 YSLEER. Trimming removed 1 base from V and 0 bases from J; junction bases left unmatched: 8. The CDR3 loop spans 18 amino acids. In DNA, the CDR3 is TGCGCCAGCAGCCAAGGTGGGACAGAGGCAGCAACTAATGAAAAACTGTTTTTT. Translating it yields CASSQGGTEAATNEKLFF.

The genes are TRBV15 and TRBJ2-3; D might be TRBD2 (5 bases). The CDR3 consists of 17 residues. The ends were cut back, 0 bases at V and 2 bases at J, with 15 bases in the middle. The germline V gene encodes CDR1 LNHNV and CDR2 YYDKDF (reference sequence). CDR3 bases: TGTGCCACCAGCAGAGATGATCGCCCTAGCTCCACAGATACGCAGTATTTT. Protein product: CATSRDDRPSSTDTQYF.

In its sample, this clone was seen once. In nucleotides, the CDR3 is TGCGCCAGCACTCAGGGCTGGGACTCTGGAAACACCATATATTTT. It codes for CASTQGWDSGNTIYF. The chain is built from TRBV5-1 and TRBJ1-3; tentative D call: TRBD1 (5 bases). V was trimmed by 6 bases and J by 0 bases, leaving 13 bases between them. The CDR3 has 15 residues. CDR1 and CDR2 from the germline V gene are SGHRS and YFSETQ.

V usage is TRBV19 and J usage is TRBJ1-1, with D unresolved. The CDR3 spans 14 residues. Trimming removed 5 bases at V and 0 bases at J, with 10 bases between. Per the germline V gene, CDR1 is LNHDA and CDR2 is SQIVND (reference sequence). The CDR3 reads CASSVTLMNTEAFF. In nucleotides, the CDR3 is TGTGCCAGTAGTGTGACACTTATGAACACTGAAGCTTTCTTT. Variable domain in full (rest from reference TRBV19 and TRBJ1-1): DGGITQSPKYLFRKEGQNVTLSCEQNLNHDAMYWYRQDPGQGLRLIYYSQIVNDFQKGDIAEGYSVSREKKESFPLTVTSAQKNPTAFYLCASSVTLMNTEAFFGQGTRLTVV.

This sequence joins TRBV24-1 and TRBJ1-1; 7 nucleotides match TRBD1. The germline V gene has CDR1 KGHDR and CDR2 SFDVKD. The junction had 4 bases not matched to a gene; V was cut back by 7 bases and J by 3 bases. The CDR3 is made up of 13 amino acids. The CDR3 here is CATRVTGDTEAFF. CDR3 nucleotide sequence: TGTGCCACCAGGGTTACAGGGGACACTGAAGCTTTCTTT.

The J gene is TRBJ2-5, the V gene TRBV21-1; no check of the table's D call, TRBD2, against the DNA was made. TRBV21-1 is annotated as a pseudogene. The CDR3 contains 17 residues. In nucleotides, the CDR3 is TGTGCCAGCAGCAATGTTAGCGGGAATGAGGTTGGAGAGACCCAGTACTTC. Its translation: CASSNVSGNEVGETQYF.

The chain has TRBV5-6 and TRBJ1-5, with TRBD1 matching over 7 bases. V dropped 4 bases and J dropped 5; count of bases not matched to a gene: 12. This CDR3 spans 16 amino acids. The germline V gene has CDR1 SGHDT and CDR2 YYEEEE. The CDR3 here is CASSIYRGRDDQPQHF. CDR3 bases: TGTGCCAGCAGCATCTACAGGGGAAGGGACGATCAGCCCCAGCATTTT.

Note on this clone: Its ends do not fully match the called genes, so a read error is possible. This sequence joins TRBV5-6 and TRBJ1-1; TRBD1 matches 9 bases. CDR1 and CDR2 from the germline V gene are SGHDT and YYEEEE. The CDR3 totals 11 residues. Here the CDR3 DNA reads TGTGCCAGCAGCGCGGGACAGGGCGAAATCTTT. Translating gives CASSAGQGEIF.

This clone was seen just once. The chain uses TRBV7-2 and TRBJ2-1; 9 nucleotides align to TRBD2. Germline V gives CDR1 SGHTA, CDR2 FQGNSA. With 5 bases clipped from V and 6 bases from J, the junction kept 8 bases outside the gene matches. The CDR3 is 15 amino acids. Written as DNA, the CDR3 is TGTGCCAGCAGCAATCTAGCGGGAATTGGCAATGAGCAGTTCTTC. It codes for CASSNLAGIGNEQFF.

V is TRBV7-2 and J is TRBJ1-5; possible D gene TRBD1, 6 bases. CDR3 length equals 15 residues. CDR1 and CDR2 from the germline V gene are SGHTA and FQGNSA. The ends were cut back, 5 bases at V and 6 bases at J, with 17 bases in the middle. Written as DNA, the CDR3 is TGTGCCAGCAGCCCTCATATGGGAGGGGGTCAGCCCCAGCATTTT. This sequence encodes CASSPHMGGGQPQHF.

The chain links TRBV24-1 to TRBJ2-3; 7 nucleotides align to TRBD1. The CDR3 loop spans 15 amino acids. Trimming took 6 bases from V and 1 from J; bases not matched to a gene: 6. From germline, CDR1 is KGHDR and CDR2 SFDVKD. The CDR3 nucleotides are TGTGCCACCAGTCGAGCAGGGGGTGGCACAGATACGCAGTATTTT. This encodes CATSRAGGGTDTQYF.

V is TRBV12-2 and J is TRBJ2-7; the table assigns TRBD2, which was not confirmed against the DNA. TRBV12-2 is a known pseudogene. The CDR3 length is 14 residues. CDR3 bases: TGTGCAAGTCGCCTAACCCCCCCCCTCTACGAGCAGTACGTC. Translating it yields CASRLTPPLYEQYV.

V gene TRBV23-1 combines with J gene TRBJ2-7; no definite D call. TRBV23-1 is given ORF status, its function remaining uncertain. This CDR3 is 11 amino acids long. CDR3 in DNA: TGCCCCAGCCGGTTCTGCTACGAGCAGTACGTC. It translates to CPSRFCYEQYV.

The V call is TRBV10-3, the J call TRBJ2-1; D might be TRBD2 (6 bases). CDR1 is ENHRY, CDR2 SYGVKD, per germline. The CDR3 is 16 residues long. The V gene lost 6 bases and the J gene lost 4 bases, with 19 bases spanning the gap. The CDR3 is CAISEQRSGVYNEQFF. The CDR3 region has the DNA TGTGCCATCAGCGAACAACGTAGCGGAGTTTACAATGAGCAGTTCTTC.

The V and J genes are TRBV29-1 and TRBJ1-2, with a possible D match to TRBD1 (6 bases). The CDR3 length is 14 residues. The V end was cut by 4 bases, the J end by 4 bases, with 16 bases between. CDR1 is SQVTM, CDR2 ANQGSEA, per germline. The CDR3 DNA is TGCAGCGTTGGGGGTAAAGCAGGGGCCTATGGCTACACCTTC. This gives the protein CSVGGKAGAYGYTF.